These T cell receptor beta chains were read from a single sample in a study of shared clonotypes between healthy human individuals. Profiling relied on immunoSEQ multiplex PCR, and the TCRdb table lists in-frame clones only, not all of them. The sample records about 2.2 million clones, roughly 93% being singletons. The sample consisted of naive CD8+ T cells from PBMCs. These TCRs come from a man in his late teens or twenties in good health. Some clones in this sample may be carry-over from other donors' samples. Each CDR3 is given with its conserved first and last residue. D genes are given only for firm matches. The listing skips clone size in some rows; elsewhere it reads once, few, many or a size class.

cdr3_length | d_call | clone_size | j_call | v_call | cdr3_aa | cdr3_nt
15 | - | - | TRBJ2-7 | TRBV27 | CASSLEGYGSYEQYF | TGTGCCAGCAGTTTGGAAGGTTACGGCTCCTACGAGCAGTACTTC
16 | TRBD2 | - | TRBJ2-7 | TRBV27 | CASSFRPRRETNEQYF | TGTGCCAGCAGTTTTCGCCCACGGCGGGAGACGAACGAGCAGTACTTC
11 | - | - | TRBJ2-7 | TRBV27 | CASSFGVGQYF | TGTGCCAGCAGTTTCGGGGTCGGGCAGTACTTC
11 | - | - | TRBJ2-3 | TRBV18 | CASPFPDTQYF | TGTGCCAGCCCCTTCCCAGATACGCAGTATTTT
15 | TRBD2 | - | TRBJ2-1 | TRBV7-9 | CASSLPLAEDNEQFF | TGTGCCAGCAGCTTACCACTAGCGGAGGACAATGAGCAGTTCTTC
12 | - | - | TRBJ2-2 | TRBV30 | CAWDWGPGELFF | TGTGCCTGGGATTGGGGGCCCGGGGAGCTGTTTTTT
15 | - | - | TRBJ2-5 | TRBV11-2 | CASSLGGRPQETQYF | TGTGCCAGCAGCTTAGGAGGACGGCCCCAAGAGACCCAGTACTTC
15 | - | - | TRBJ2-2 | TRBV9 | CASSVGDTNTGELFF | TGTGCCAGCAGCGTAGGGGACACCAACACCGGGGAGCTGTTTTTT
15 | TRBD2 | once | TRBJ2-1 | TRBV2 | CASSDVAGEYNEQFF | TGTGCCAGCAGTGATGTAGCGGGAGAGTACAATGAGCAGTTCTTC
14 | - | - | TRBJ2-2 | TRBV10-2 | CASSEETLTGELFF | TGCGCCAGCAGTGAGGAGACACTCACCGGGGAGCTGTTTTTT
18 | TRBD2 | - | TRBJ2-1 | TRBV11-2 | CASSSRTSGSESYNEQFF | TGTGCCAGCAGCTCTAGGACTAGCGGGAGCGAGTCCTACAATGAGCAGTTCTTC
15 | - | few | TRBJ1-5 | TRBV27 | CASSPWTADNQPQHF | TGTGCCAGCAGTCCCTGGACGGCGGACAATCAGCCCCAGCATTTT
17 | - | - | TRBJ2-7 | TRBV21-1 | CASSNLLRTQSPYEQYF | TGTGCCAGCAGCAATCTACTACGGACTCAAAGTCCCTACGAGCAGTACTTC
22 | - | - | TRBJ2-3 | TRBV5-1 | CASSSPAEIQGRLPASTDTQYF | TGCGCCAGCAGCTCACCCGCTGAGATTCAGGGGCGCTTACCCGCTAGCACAGATACGCAGTATTTT
15 | - | once | TRBJ2-3 | TRBV4-3 | CASSQDGRLADTQYF | TGCGCCAGCAGCCAAGATGGGAGGTTAGCAGATACGCAGTATTTT
15 | TRBD1 | - | TRBJ1-1 | TRBV27 | CASSAQGPGGTEAFF | TGTGCCAGCAGTGCACAGGGGCCCGGGGGGACTGAAGCTTTCTTT
16 | - | - | TRBJ2-1 | TRBV9 | CASSAGPSYSYNEQFF | TGTGCCAGCAGCGCAGGACCTAGCTACTCCTACAATGAGCAGTTCTTC
13 | - | - | TRBJ2-7 | TRBV27 | CASSLLGGLEQYF | TGTGCCAGCAGTTTATTGGGGGGATTGGAGCAGTACTTC
14 | - | - | TRBJ2-2 | TRBV27 | CASKSPGTRSELFF | TGTGCCAGCAAGTCTCCCGGGACTCGCTCTGAGCTGTTTTTT
15 | - | - | TRBJ2-7 | TRBV27 | CASSFYGGRAYEQYF | TGTGCCAGCAGTTTCTATGGAGGTCGCGCCTACGAGCAGTACTTC
13 | - | - | TRBJ1-2 | TRBV30 | CAWSVTANYGYTF | TGTGCCTGGAGTGTAACAGCTAACTATGGCTACACCTTC
17 | - | - | TRBJ2-1 | TRBV1 | CTSRQTSILSSYNEQFF | TGCACCAGCAGGCAGACTAGCATCCTGAGCTCCTACAATGAGCAGTTCTTC
16 | - | - | TRBJ2-3 | TRBV4-2 | CASSQLPRVGPDTQYF | TGTGCCAGCAGCCAACTTCCCCGAGTAGGCCCAGATACGCAGTATTTT
17 | TRBD2 | - | TRBJ2-3 | TRBV7-6 | CASSLRGGLATTDTQYF | TGTGCCAGCAGCTTAAGGGGAGGGCTAGCCACGACAGATACGCAGTATTTT
12 | - | - | TRBJ2-2 | TRBV28 | CASSFIARELFF | TGTGCCAGCAGTTTTATTGCCAGGGAGCTGTTTTTT